Each of the 19 T cell receptor beta chains below was sequenced from the same sample in a study of OX40 agonist ivuxolimab in advanced cancers. Produced via immunoSEQ multiplex PCR; TCRdb's table is partial and in-frame only. The sample lists 99,000 or so clones, roughly nine tenths seen once, with 0.31% in the top ten. This specimen consisted of CD4+ or CD8+ T cells sorted from blood, obtained in a trial of the OX40 agonist ivuxolimab. Receptors were obtained from an adult with an advanced solid tumor such as melanoma, head and neck, liver or kidney cancer.

This rearrangement joins TRBV28 to TRBJ2-5; 7 nucleotides agree with TRBD1. Germline-derived CDR1 and CDR2 are MDHEN and SYDVKM. The CDR3 has 14 residues. The V and J ends lost 5 bases and 2 bases, in that order; junction bases with no gene match: 5. The CDR3, as DNA: TGTGCCAGCAGTAGGGACAGCGAACAAGAGACCCAGTACTTC. Its translation: CASSRDSEQETQYF.

The V call is TRBV5-1, the J call TRBJ2-3; D tentatively fits TRBD1 or TRBD2 (5 bases each). Trimming took 2 bases from V and 0 from J, leaving 10 bases between them. CDR1 is SGHRS, CDR2 YFSETQ, per germline. The CDR3 spans 15 residues. Here the CDR3 DNA reads TGCGCCAGCAGCTTAACCGGGGCTAGCACAGATACGCAGTATTTT. Encoded protein: CASSLTGASTDTQYF. Filled out from reference TRBV5-1 and TRBJ2-3, the complete variable domain reads KAGVTQTPRYLIKTRGQQVTLSCSPISGHRSVSWYQQTPGQGLQFLFEYFSETQRNKGNFPGRFSGRQFSNSRSEMNVSTLELGDSALYLCASSLTGASTDTQYFGPGTRLTVL.

The CDR3 DNA sequence: TGTGCCAGAAGCTTGCGGGAGAAATACCACGAGCAGTACTTC. Its translation is CARSLREKYHEQYF. This chain links TRBV5-3 with TRBJ2-7; tentatively, D is TRBD2 (6 bases). TRBV5-3 is designated an ORF whose function remains uncertain. This CDR3 region has 14 residues. Trimming pared 1 base from V and 5 bases from J, leaving 13 bases between.

V and J are TRBV14 and TRBJ2-7; D ambiguous. CDR1 is SGHDN, CDR2 FVKESK, per germline. The length of the CDR3 is 12 residues. Trimming left V 1 base short and J 6 bases short, with 7 bases between. The CDR3 here is CASSQGWGEQYF. CDR3 sequence (DNA): TGTGCCAGCAGCCAAGGTTGGGGCGAGCAGTACTTC.

The chain is built from TRBV19 and TRBJ2-5; D is undetermined. The germline V gene has CDR1 LNHDA and CDR2 SQIVND (reference sequence). V lost 2 bases and J 7 bases, leaving 17 bases between the germline ends. The CDR3 runs 15 residues. For the CDR3, the DNA is TGTGCCAGTAGTATAATGGACGCCTCTCGAGGGACCCAGTACTTC. Its translation is CASSIMDASRGTQYF.

The J gene is TRBJ2-7, the V gene TRBV15, with 7 bases identical to TRBD2. The CDR3 loop spans 16 amino acids. CDR1 and CDR2 from the germline V gene are LNHNV and YYDKDF (reference sequence). Trimming cost V 0 bases and J 1 base; bases outside gene matches: 6. This CDR3 is CATSREAGTQSYEQYF. The CDR3, as DNA: TGTGCCACCAGCAGAGAAGCGGGAACCCAATCCTACGAGCAGTACTTC.

The chain joins TRBV28 to TRBJ2-7; D could derive from TRBD1 or TRBD2 (6 bases each). CDR1 and CDR2 from the germline V gene are MDHEN and SYDVKM. With 7 bases removed from V and 1 base from J, the gap between germline ends came to 17 bases. This CDR3 is built from 15 residues. CDR3 in DNA: TGTGCCAGCACCACCTGGGGGGCTGCTTCCTACGAGCAGTACTTC. Translation: CASTTWGAASYEQYF.

This clone has just one count. The J gene is TRBJ2-7, the V gene TRBV10-3; 7 bases match TRBD1. V was clipped by 6 bases and J by 3 bases; unmatched bases: 11. The CDR3 loop spans 15 amino acids. Germline loops: CDR1 ENHRY, CDR2 SYGVKD. CDR3 DNA sequence: TGTGCCATCAGGTCCCCCGGGACAGCAAACTACGAGCAGTACTTC. It specifies CAIRSPGTANYEQYF.

The chain employs TRBV27 and TRBJ2-1, with TRBD2 matching over 10 bases. V shed 3 bases and J 13 bases; nucleotides not matched to a gene: 9. CDR3 length: 14 residues. Germline CDR1 and CDR2: MNHEY and SMNVEV (reference sequence). The chain's CDR3 is CASSFKREGPRQFF. In DNA, the CDR3 is TGTGCCAGCAGTTTTAAGCGGGAGGGCCCCCGACAGTTCTTC.

The chain links TRBV27 to TRBJ2-1; D unresolved. The CDR3 is 18 residues long. Germline V gene data show CDR1 as MNHEY and CDR2 as SMNVEV (reference sequence). Trimming cost V 2 bases and J 9 bases, with 26 bases left between them. CDR3 sequence: CASSLQPPRPPQYIEQFF. The DNA for the CDR3 is TGTGCCAGCAGTTTACAGCCCCCTCGACCTCCCCAATATATTGAGCAGTTCTTC.

V and J are TRBV6-5 and TRBJ1-3; 7 nucleotides align to TRBD1. Germline-derived CDR1 and CDR2 are MNHEY and SVGAGI. CDR3 length: 13 amino acids. The V gene end was trimmed by 5 bases and the J gene end by 8 bases; junction bases not matched to a gene: 6. The chain's CDR3 is CASSTRQGHTIYF. The CDR3 nucleotides are TGTGCCAGCAGTACCAGACAGGGACACACCATATATTTT.

V usage is TRBV28 and J usage is TRBJ2-2, with D hard to call. The CDR3 covers 13 residues. V lost 1 base, J lost 2 bases, and 2 bases lay in between. The V gene's germline CDR1 is MDHEN and CDR2 SYDVKM. DNA for the CDR3: TGTGCCAGCAGTTTATCAAACACCGGGGAGCTGTTTTTT. Its translation: CASSLSNTGELFF.

V usage is TRBV6-1 and J usage is TRBJ1-5; 8 bases map to TRBD1. The CDR3 consists of 16 residues. Germline CDR1 is MNHNS and CDR2 is SASEGT. Unmatched junction bases numbered 9, after V lost 4 bases and J lost 4 bases. CDR3 loop: CASSGGTGRVNQPQHF. The CDR3 DNA sequence: TGTGCCAGCAGTGGGGGGACAGGAAGGGTAAATCAGCCCCAGCATTTT.

CDR3 bases: TGTGCCAGCAGCCCACTCGGAGGGCGAAGCACAGATACGCAGTATTTT. Its protein product is CASSPLGGRSTDTQYF. This chain connects TRBV5-4 to TRBJ2-3; TRBD2 is a possible D gene (6 bases). CDR1 is SGHNT, CDR2 YYREEE, per germline (reference sequence). V lost 4 bases and J lost 0, with 15 bases in between. The CDR3 covers 16 residues.

The CDR3 coding sequence is TGTGCCAGCAGGTGCCGGGACAGGGTTCGTATAGCGGGAGCCGGGGAGCTGTTTTTT. Translation: CASRCRDRVRIAGAGELFF. This chain joins TRBV27 and TRBJ2-2, with D perhaps matching TRBD1 or TRBD2 (9 bases each). V was shortened by 6 bases and J by 6 bases, with 29 bases between the two germline ends. From germline, CDR1 is MNHEY and CDR2 SMNVEV (reference sequence). The CDR3 contains 19 residues.

The chain combines TRBV6-1 with TRBJ2-7; 9 bases align to TRBD1. The CDR3 is 15 amino acids. Germline-derived CDR1 and CDR2 are MNHNS and SASEGT. The V segment lost 6 bases and the J segment 2 bases; nucleotides outside the gene matches: 8. The CDR3 region has the DNA TGTGCCAGCAGACTCACCGGGACAGGGACCTACGAGCAGTACTTC. Translated: CASRLTGTGTYEQYF.

The chain employs TRBV27 and TRBJ1-1; tentatively, D is TRBD1 (5 bases). Per the germline V gene, CDR1 is MNHEY and CDR2 is SMNVEV (reference sequence). Trimming took 7 bases from V and 4 from J, leaving 16 bases between them. CDR3 size: 14 residues. CDR3 DNA sequence: TGTGCCAGCAAGACAGCACAGAGTCTCACTGAAGCTTTCTTT. Its protein product is CASKTAQSLTEAFF.

The chain uses TRBV7-2 and TRBJ2-5; TRBD2 matches at 9 bases. Judging by the DNA end, TRBJ2-7 fits better; the J call may be wrong. Germline V gene data show CDR1 as SGHTA and CDR2 as FQGNSA. There are 15 residues in the CDR3. The CDR3 loop is CASSSTSGPHYEQYF. CDR3 DNA sequence: TGTGCCAGCAGCTCCACTAGCGGGCCCCACTACGAGCAGTACTTC.

J is TRBJ2-5 and V is TRBV11-2; 9 bases fit TRBD2. V shed 1 base and J 1 base; nucleotides not matched to a gene: 1. The CDR3 is 15 amino acids. From germline, CDR1 is SGHAT and CDR2 FQNNGV. DNA of the CDR3: TGTGCCAGCAGCTTAGGGACTAGCGTCCAAGAGACCCAGTACTTC. As protein: CASSLGTSVQETQYF.